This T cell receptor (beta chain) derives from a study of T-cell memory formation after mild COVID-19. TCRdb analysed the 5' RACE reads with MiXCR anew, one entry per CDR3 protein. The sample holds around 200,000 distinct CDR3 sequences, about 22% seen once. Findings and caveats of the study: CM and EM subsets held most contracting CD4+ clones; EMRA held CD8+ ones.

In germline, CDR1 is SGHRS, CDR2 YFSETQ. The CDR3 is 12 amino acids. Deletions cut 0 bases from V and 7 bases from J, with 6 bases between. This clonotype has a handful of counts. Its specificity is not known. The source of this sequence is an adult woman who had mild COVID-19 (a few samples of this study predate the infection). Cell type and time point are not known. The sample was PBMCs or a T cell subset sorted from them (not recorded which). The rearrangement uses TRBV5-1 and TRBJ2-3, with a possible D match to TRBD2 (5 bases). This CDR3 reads CASSLAGNTQYF. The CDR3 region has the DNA TGCGCCAGCAGCTTGGCGGGGAATACGCAGTATTTT.